The TCR beta chain under discussion was sequenced for a study of regulatory T cells in long-lasting Graves disease. Study summary: Persistent Graves' disease meant over 5 years of antithyroid drugs with positive TSH receptor antibodies. Whole-study results and caveats: Among the persistent patients, 2,500 to 3,000 public clonotypes were shared, more than the 750 to 1,000 shared among new patients. Persistent disease samples used TRBV28, TRBJ1-2 and TRBJ2-5 preferentially.

Building the TCR beta libraries relied on iRepertoire HTBI primers, and CDR3 regions underwent Arm-PCR. A single record per CDR3 protein comes from TCRdb applying MiXCR to the multiplex PCR reads. In the table there are some 430,000 distinct CDR3 sequences, about a fifth of which are singletons. As to this clonotype: Its target is unknown.

Time point noted: persistent/refractory GD, antithyroid drugs over 5 years with positive TRAb. The TCR library was made from RNA that had been extracted from PBMCs in TRIzol. The CDR3 is made up of 15 amino acids. Germline lookup yields CDR1 SQVTM and CDR2 ANQGSEA. The germline V and J ends were trimmed by 4 bases and 6 bases, with 21 bases remaining between them. The TCR originated in a female donor with Graves disease. The specimen comprised peripheral blood mononuclear cells (PBMCs), sampled when the disease was refractory, from a patient treated with antithyroid drugs. This chain joins TRBV29-1 and TRBJ1-2; TRBD1 is a possible D gene (5 bases). The CDR3 region has the DNA TGCAGCGTTGCTAGGGGTCTCGAAGGTTATCATGGCTACACCTTC. It translates to CSVARGLEGYHGYTF.